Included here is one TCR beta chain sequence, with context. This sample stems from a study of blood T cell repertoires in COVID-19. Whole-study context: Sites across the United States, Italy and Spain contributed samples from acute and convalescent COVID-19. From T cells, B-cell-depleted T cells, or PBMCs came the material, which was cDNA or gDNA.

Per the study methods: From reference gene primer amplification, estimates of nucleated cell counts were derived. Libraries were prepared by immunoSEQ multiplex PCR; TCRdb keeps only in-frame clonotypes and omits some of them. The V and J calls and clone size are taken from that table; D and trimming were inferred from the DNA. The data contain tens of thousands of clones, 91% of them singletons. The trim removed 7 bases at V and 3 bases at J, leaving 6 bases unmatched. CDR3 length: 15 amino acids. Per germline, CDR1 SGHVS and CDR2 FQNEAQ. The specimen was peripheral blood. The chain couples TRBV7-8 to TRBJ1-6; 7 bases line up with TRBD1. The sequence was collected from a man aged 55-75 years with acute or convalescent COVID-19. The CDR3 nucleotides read TGTGCCAGCACCGGACCAGGGGGCTATAATTCACCCCTCCACTTT. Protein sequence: CASTGPGGYNSPLHF.